This T cell receptor beta chain was identified during a study of T cell repertoires in cytomegalovirus infection. Across the whole study: In public TCR beta signatures, there were indications of both CMV infection and matching HLA type.

TCRdb used MiXCR to reprocess the reads, holding one entry per CDR3 protein. The data hold about 740,000 distinct CDR3 sequences, with 35% to 40% observed a single time. Points from the study as a whole: It was HLA-C-restricted CMV-specific TCR beta clonotypes that dominated the response ex vivo. Cumulative frequency of public TCR beta families picked out carriers of CMV plus the relevant HLA.

With regard to this clonotype: Its antigen remains unknown.

The ends were cut back, 5 bases at V and 8 bases at J, with 17 bases in the middle. The germline V gene encodes CDR1 SGHRS and CDR2 YFSETQ. This CDR3 is built from 15 residues. V is TRBV5-1 and J is TRBJ1-6, with D tentatively TRBD1 (6 bases). The specimen was PBMCs. The source of this sequence is a human donor in good health (CMV status not recorded). Some clones in this sample may be carry-over from other donors' samples. CDR3 coding DNA: TGCGCCAGCAGTCCGGGTACAGGGTTGGATTCACCCCTCCACTTT. Translating it yields CASSPGTGLDSPLHF.